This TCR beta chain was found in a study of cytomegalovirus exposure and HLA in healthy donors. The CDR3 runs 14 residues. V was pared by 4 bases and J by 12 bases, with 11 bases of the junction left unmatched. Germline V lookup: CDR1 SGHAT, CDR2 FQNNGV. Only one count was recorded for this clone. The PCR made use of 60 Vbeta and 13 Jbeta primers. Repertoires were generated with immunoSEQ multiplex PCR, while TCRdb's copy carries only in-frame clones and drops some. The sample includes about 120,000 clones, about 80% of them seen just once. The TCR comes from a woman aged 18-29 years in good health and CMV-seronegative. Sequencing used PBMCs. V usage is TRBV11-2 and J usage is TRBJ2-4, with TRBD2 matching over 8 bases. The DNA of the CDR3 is TGTGCCAGCAGCTCGGGACTAGTCTACGGCAGTCAGTACTTC. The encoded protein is CASSSGLVYGSQYF.